This is a list of T cell receptor beta chains from one sample in a study of human T cells and chemical hapten exposure. TCRdb used MiXCR to reprocess the RACE reads, holding one entry per CDR3 protein. The data show tens of thousands of distinct CDR3 sequences, over 7% seen once. What was sequenced was whole blood. The origin of the receptors is a human donor in good health. Some clones in this sample may be carry-over from other donors' samples. Both conserved end residues are trimmed from each CDR3.

V,J,CDR3
TRBV12-3/TRBV12-4,TRBJ1-1,ASSSFGGTEAF
TRBV5-4,TRBJ2-3,ASSLYSTDTQY
TRBV6-5,TRBJ1-1,ASSYVQGGYEAF
TRBV27,TRBJ2-2,ATSNTGELF
TRBV14,TRBJ2-7,ASSRAGTPYEQY
TRBV7-6,TRBJ2-2,AAQGGERAGGELF
TRBV28,TRBJ2-7,ASTARGGSGEQY
TRBV6-6,TRBJ2-7,ASSSGGGWVYEQY
TRBV5-1,TRBJ2-6,ASSTRQANSGANVLT
TRBV2,TRBJ1-2,ASRIDRAVGYT
TRBV6-6,TRBJ2-7,ASSYPGATYEQY
TRBV3-1,TRBJ1-2,ASSPPGFGYT
TRBV4-2,TRBJ1-5,ASSQEGAGDQPQH
TRBV12-3/TRBV12-4,TRBJ2-3,ASSQTGGPDTQY
TRBV27,TRBJ2-7,ASSLQGQHEQY
TRBV6-5,TRBJ1-2,ASSYHGSRGNYGYT
TRBV3-1,TRBJ2-7,ASSPRTDEQY
TRBV5-1,TRBJ1-1,ASSLTGTGKTEAF
TRBV5-1,TRBJ2-7,ASSSQGDYEQY